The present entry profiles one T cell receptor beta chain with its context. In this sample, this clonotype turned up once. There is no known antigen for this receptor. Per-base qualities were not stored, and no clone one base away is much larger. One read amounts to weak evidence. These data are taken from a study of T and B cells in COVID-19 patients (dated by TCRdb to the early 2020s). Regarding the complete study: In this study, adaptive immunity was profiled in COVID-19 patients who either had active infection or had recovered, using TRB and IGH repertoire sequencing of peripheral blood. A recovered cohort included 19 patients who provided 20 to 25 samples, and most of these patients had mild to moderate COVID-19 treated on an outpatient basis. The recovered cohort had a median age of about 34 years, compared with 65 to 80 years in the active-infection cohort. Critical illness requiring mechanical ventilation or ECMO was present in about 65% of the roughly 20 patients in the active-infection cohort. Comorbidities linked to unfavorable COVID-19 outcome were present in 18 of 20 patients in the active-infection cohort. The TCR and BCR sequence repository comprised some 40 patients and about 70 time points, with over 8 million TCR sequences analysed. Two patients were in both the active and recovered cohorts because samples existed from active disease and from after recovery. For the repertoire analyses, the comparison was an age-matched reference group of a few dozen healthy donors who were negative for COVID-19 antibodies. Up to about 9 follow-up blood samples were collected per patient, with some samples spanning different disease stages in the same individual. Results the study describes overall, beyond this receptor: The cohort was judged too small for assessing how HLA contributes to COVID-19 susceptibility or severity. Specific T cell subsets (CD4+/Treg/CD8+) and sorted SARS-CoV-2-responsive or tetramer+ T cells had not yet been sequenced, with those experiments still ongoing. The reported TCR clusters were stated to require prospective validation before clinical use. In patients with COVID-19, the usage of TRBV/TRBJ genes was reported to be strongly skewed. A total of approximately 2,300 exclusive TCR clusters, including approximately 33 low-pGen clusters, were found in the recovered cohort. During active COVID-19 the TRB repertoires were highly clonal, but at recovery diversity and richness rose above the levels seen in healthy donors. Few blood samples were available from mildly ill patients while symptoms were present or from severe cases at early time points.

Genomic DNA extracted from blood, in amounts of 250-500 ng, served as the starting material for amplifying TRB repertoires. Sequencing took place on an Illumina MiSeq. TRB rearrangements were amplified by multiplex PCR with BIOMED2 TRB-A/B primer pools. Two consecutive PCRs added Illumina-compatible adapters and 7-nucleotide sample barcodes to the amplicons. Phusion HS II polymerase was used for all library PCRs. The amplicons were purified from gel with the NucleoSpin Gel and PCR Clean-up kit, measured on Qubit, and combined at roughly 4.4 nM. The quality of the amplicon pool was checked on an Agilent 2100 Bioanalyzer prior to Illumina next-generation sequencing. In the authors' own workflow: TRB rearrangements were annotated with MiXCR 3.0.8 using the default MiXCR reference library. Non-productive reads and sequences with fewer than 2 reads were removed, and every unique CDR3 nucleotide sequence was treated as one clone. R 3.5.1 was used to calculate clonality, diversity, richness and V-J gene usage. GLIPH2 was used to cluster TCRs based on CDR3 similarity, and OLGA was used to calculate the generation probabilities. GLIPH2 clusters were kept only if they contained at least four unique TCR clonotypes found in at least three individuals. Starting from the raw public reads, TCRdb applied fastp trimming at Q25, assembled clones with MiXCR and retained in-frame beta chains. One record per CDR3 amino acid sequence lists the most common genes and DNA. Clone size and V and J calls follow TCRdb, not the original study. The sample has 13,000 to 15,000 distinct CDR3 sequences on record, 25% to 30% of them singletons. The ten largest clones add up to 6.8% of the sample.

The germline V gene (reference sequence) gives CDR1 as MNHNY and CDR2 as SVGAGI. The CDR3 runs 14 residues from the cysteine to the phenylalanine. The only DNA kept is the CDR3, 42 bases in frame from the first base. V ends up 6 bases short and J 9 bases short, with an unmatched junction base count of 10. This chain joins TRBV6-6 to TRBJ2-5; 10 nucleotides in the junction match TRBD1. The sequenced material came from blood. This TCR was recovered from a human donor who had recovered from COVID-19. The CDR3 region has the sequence CASRGGRDRGSQYF. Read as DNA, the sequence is TGTGCCAGCAGGGGGGGGCGGGACAGGGGATCCCAGTACTTC.